The present T cell receptor (beta chain) was sequenced within a study of blood T cell repertoires in COVID-19. Sequenced by immunoSEQ multiplex PCR; TCRdb stores in-frame clones only, minus some. The sample yields around 200,000 clones, about 85% seen once. Trimming at V came to 1 base and at J to 12 bases, leaving 11 bases not matched to a gene. In germline, CDR1 is LGHDT, CDR2 YNNKEL (reference sequence). CDR3 length: 15 amino acids. The source material was peripheral blood. The receptor was isolated from a woman in her seventies with COVID-19, enrolled during active disease. The chain is built from TRBV3-1 (or the pseudogene TRBV3-2) and TRBJ2-4; 8 nucleotides align to TRBD1. In DNA, the CDR3 is TGTGCCAGCAGCCAAGGGACAGGGCGGCTGGAGGATCAGTACTTC. It codes for CASSQGTGRLEDQYF.